Listed below are T cell receptor beta chains from one sample, sequenced in a study of radiotherapy plus CTLA-4 blockade in lung cancer. Method: immunoSEQ multiplex PCR; TCRdb's copy keeps in-frame clones and lacks some. Among 45,000 to 55,000 clones listed, roughly 90% were seen once. The material was peripheral blood, obtained from a patient treated with radiotherapy plus ipilimumab. The receptors originated from a human donor with non-small cell lung cancer that progressed on radiotherapy plus ipilimumab. Some clones in this sample may be carry-over from other donors' samples. CDR3s include the opening cysteine and the closing phenylalanine or tryptophan. The order of the fields is V gene, clone size, J gene, D gene, CDR3 DNA, CDR3 protein. The D gene is left open where the match is weak. The size of a clone is reported for some rows only, either as once, few or many, or as a class for expanded clones.

V gene: TRBV11-2
clone size: once
J gene: TRBJ2-7
D gene: -
CDR3 DNA: TGTGCCAGCAGCTTAGGGGTAGCGCTGGCCTACGAGCAGTACTTC
CDR3 protein: CASSLGVALAYEQYF

V gene: TRBV2
clone size: -
J gene: TRBJ1-5
D gene: -
CDR3 DNA: TGTGCCAGCAGTGAATGGCAGGTGCATCAGCCCCAGCATTTT
CDR3 protein: CASSEWQVHQPQHF

V gene: TRBV2
clone size: -
J gene: TRBJ1-1
D gene: -
CDR3 DNA: TGTGCCAGCAGGGACAGTGAAGCTTTCTTT
CDR3 protein: CASRDSEAFF

V gene: TRBV27
clone size: -
J gene: TRBJ2-6
D gene: -
CDR3 DNA: TGTGCCAGCAGTTTACGGGGCCAGGGGACGGTAACTGGGGCCAACGTCCTGACTTTC
CDR3 protein: CASSLRGQGTVTGANVLTF

V gene: TRBV5-1
clone size: -
J gene: TRBJ1-1
D gene: -
CDR3 DNA: TGCGCCAGCAGCAGGCCACAGGGCATGAACACTGAAGCTTTCTTT
CDR3 protein: CASSRPQGMNTEAFF

V gene: TRBV5-4
clone size: few
J gene: TRBJ1-2
D gene: TRBD1
CDR3 DNA: TGTGCCAGCCGCTTAGGACAGGGGGCCAACGGCTACACCTTC
CDR3 protein: CASRLGQGANGYTF

V gene: TRBV5-1
clone size: -
J gene: TRBJ1-1
D gene: TRBD1
CDR3 DNA: TGCGCCAGCAGCCCGACAGGGGGTAGCACTGAAGCTTTCTTT
CDR3 protein: CASSPTGGSTEAFF

V gene: TRBV2
clone size: -
J gene: TRBJ1-2
D gene: TRBD1
CDR3 DNA: TGTGCCACCGGACGGACAGGCTATGGCTACACCTTC
CDR3 protein: CATGRTGYGYTF

V gene: TRBV18
clone size: -
J gene: TRBJ1-1
D gene: TRBD1
CDR3 DNA: TGTGCCAGCTCTCCCGGGACAGGCCGTGAAGCTTTCTTT
CDR3 protein: CASSPGTGREAFF

V gene: TRBV30
clone size: -
J gene: TRBJ1-2
D gene: -
CDR3 DNA: TGTGCCTGGAGTGTGGGCCAGTATGGCTACACCTTC
CDR3 protein: CAWSVGQYGYTF

V gene: TRBV6-1
clone size: -
J gene: TRBJ1-2
D gene: -
CDR3 DNA: TGTGCCAGCAGTGATAATTTCTTGGGAGCACCCTATGGCTACACCTTC
CDR3 protein: CASSDNFLGAPYGYTF

V gene: TRBV9
clone size: -
J gene: TRBJ2-7
D gene: -
CDR3 DNA: TGTGCCAGCAGCGTAGGACAAGCCTCCTACGAGCAGTACTTC
CDR3 protein: CASSVGQASYEQYF

V gene: TRBV6-5
clone size: -
J gene: TRBJ2-5
D gene: -
CDR3 DNA: TGTGCCAGCAGTCCCACGATCCGGGGAGAGACCCAGTACTTC
CDR3 protein: CASSPTIRGETQYF

V gene: TRBV2
clone size: -
J gene: TRBJ2-7
D gene: -
CDR3 DNA: TGTGCCAGCAGGGGTGGACAAGCCTACGAGCAGTACTTC
CDR3 protein: CASRGGQAYEQYF

V gene: TRBV4-3
clone size: -
J gene: TRBJ2-4
D gene: TRBD2
CDR3 DNA: TGCGCCAGCAGCCGTCTAGCGGGGAAAAACATTCAGTACTTC
CDR3 protein: CASSRLAGKNIQYF

V gene: TRBV7-9
clone size: -
J gene: TRBJ2-3
D gene: -
CDR3 DNA: TGTGCCAGCAGCCCCACGGGTACGCAGTATTTT
CDR3 protein: CASSPTGTQYF

V gene: TRBV19
clone size: few
J gene: TRBJ1-5
D gene: -
CDR3 DNA: TGTGCCAGTAGTATTTTCGGTGGGGGCGCAGGCAATCAGCCCCAGCATTTT
CDR3 protein: CASSIFGGGAGNQPQHF

V gene: TRBV5-6
clone size: few
J gene: TRBJ2-7
D gene: -
CDR3 DNA: TGTGCCAGCAGCAATAGGGACTCTGCCAGGTACGAGCAGTACTTC
CDR3 protein: CASSNRDSARYEQYF

V gene: TRBV7-7
clone size: -
J gene: TRBJ2-1
D gene: TRBD2
CDR3 DNA: TGTGCCAGCAGCTTGGGCCTAGCGGGTAATGAGCAGTTCTTC
CDR3 protein: CASSLGLAGNEQFF

V gene: TRBV9
clone size: -
J gene: TRBJ1-1
D gene: TRBD1
CDR3 DNA: TGTGCCAGCAGCCGAGGGGCAGGGGGCAGATCAGCTGAAGCTTTCTTT
CDR3 protein: CASSRGAGGRSAEAFF

V gene: TRBV7-2
clone size: -
J gene: TRBJ1-3
D gene: -
CDR3 DNA: TGTGCCAGCAGCTTAGTCGGGGGGGTGGGAGGAAACACCATATATTTT
CDR3 protein: CASSLVGGVGGNTIYF

V gene: TRBV6-1
clone size: -
J gene: TRBJ2-1
D gene: -
CDR3 DNA: TGTGCCGGAACTATTGGCTCCTACAATGAGCAGTTCTTC
CDR3 protein: CAGTIGSYNEQFF

V gene: TRBV15
clone size: -
J gene: TRBJ2-5
D gene: TRBD1
CDR3 DNA: TGTGCCACCAGCTACTCAGGACAGGTGGAGACCCAGTACTTC
CDR3 protein: CATSYSGQVETQYF

V gene: TRBV29-1
clone size: -
J gene: TRBJ2-3
D gene: TRBD2
CDR3 DNA: TGCAGCGTTGAAGAGCCAGCGGGAGGGAGGGCAGATACGCAGTATTTT
CDR3 protein: CSVEEPAGGRADTQYF

V gene: TRBV27
clone size: -
J gene: TRBJ2-7
D gene: TRBD1
CDR3 DNA: TGTGCCAGCAGTTTGAGTATACAGGGGGGCGAGCAGTACTTC
CDR3 protein: CASSLSIQGGEQYF

V gene: TRBV5-5
clone size: -
J gene: TRBJ1-2
D gene: TRBD1
CDR3 DNA: TGTGCCAGCAGCCCCGGGACAGGGAACATCTACACCTTC
CDR3 protein: CASSPGTGNIYTF

V gene: TRBV6-6
clone size: -
J gene: TRBJ1-1
D gene: -
CDR3 DNA: TGTGCCAGCAGTAGGGGCAGGAACACTGAAGCTTTCTTT
CDR3 protein: CASSRGRNTEAFF

V gene: TRBV11-3
clone size: -
J gene: TRBJ1-1
D gene: TRBD1
CDR3 DNA: TGTGCCAGCAGCTCACCGGGACAGGAGATTACAGCCCATTACACTGAAGCTTTCTTT
CDR3 protein: CASSSPGQEITAHYTEAFF

V gene: TRBV5-1
clone size: -
J gene: TRBJ1-1
D gene: TRBD1
CDR3 DNA: TGCGCCAGCAGTTTACAGGGGGTAGTGGCTGAAGCTTTCTTT
CDR3 protein: CASSLQGVVAEAFF

V gene: TRBV19
clone size: -
J gene: TRBJ1-2
D gene: TRBD1
CDR3 DNA: TGTGCCAGCCAGCCCCAGGGGGTGTATGGCTACACCTTC
CDR3 protein: CASQPQGVYGYTF

V gene: TRBV27
clone size: -
J gene: TRBJ2-1
D gene: -
CDR3 DNA: TGTGCCAGCAGTTTTGGCGGATACAATGAGCAGTTCTTC
CDR3 protein: CASSFGGYNEQFF

V gene: TRBV28
clone size: -
J gene: TRBJ2-1
D gene: TRBD2
CDR3 DNA: TGTGCCTCCAAGCGCCTTCTAGCGGTCAATGAGCAGTTCTTC
CDR3 protein: CASKRLLAVNEQFF

V gene: TRBV6-5
clone size: -
J gene: TRBJ1-2
D gene: -
CDR3 DNA: TGTGCCAGCAGTTACTCGAATGGGCAGGGAGGTGGCTACACCTTC
CDR3 protein: CASSYSNGQGGGYTF

V gene: TRBV14
clone size: -
J gene: TRBJ2-7
D gene: TRBD2
CDR3 DNA: TGTGCCAGCAGCGTGCATCTAGCGGGCCCCTACGAGCAGTACTTC
CDR3 protein: CASSVHLAGPYEQYF

V gene: TRBV10-1
clone size: -
J gene: TRBJ2-3
D gene: TRBD2
CDR3 DNA: TGCGCCAGCAGTGATAGAAGCGGGGGCACAGATACGCAGTATTTT
CDR3 protein: CASSDRSGGTDTQYF

V gene: TRBV14
clone size: -
J gene: TRBJ2-7
D gene: -
CDR3 DNA: TGTGCCAGCAGCTGGGGAGGTTACGAGCAGTACTTC
CDR3 protein: CASSWGGYEQYF

V gene: TRBV5-6
clone size: -
J gene: TRBJ2-5
D gene: -
CDR3 DNA: TGTGCCAGCAGCTTGGTGTCAGCAGGAGAGACCCAGTACTTC
CDR3 protein: CASSLVSAGETQYF

V gene: TRBV9
clone size: once
J gene: TRBJ1-5
D gene: -
CDR3 DNA: TGTGCCAGCAGCCAGGACAGCCTCAATCAGCCCCAGCATTTT
CDR3 protein: CASSQDSLNQPQHF

V gene: TRBV30
clone size: -
J gene: TRBJ2-3
D gene: -
CDR3 DNA: TGTGCCTGGAGTGACGGGGGCACAGATACGCAGTATTTT
CDR3 protein: CAWSDGGTDTQYF

V gene: TRBV10-3
clone size: few
J gene: TRBJ2-1
D gene: TRBD2
CDR3 DNA: TGTGCCATCAGGATGACTAGCGGGAGGGAACGCTCCTACAATGAGCAGTTCTTC
CDR3 protein: CAIRMTSGRERSYNEQFF

V gene: TRBV4-3
clone size: -
J gene: TRBJ2-7
D gene: -
CDR3 DNA: TGCGCCAGCAGCCAAGGAGGGAGTGTCTACGAGCAGTACTTC
CDR3 protein: CASSQGGSVYEQYF

V gene: TRBV29-1
clone size: few
J gene: TRBJ1-1
D gene: -
CDR3 DNA: TGCAGCGTTCTTGGGAATACAGGGTTGACTGAAGCTTTCTTT
CDR3 protein: CSVLGNTGLTEAFF

V gene: TRBV2
clone size: -
J gene: TRBJ1-1
D gene: TRBD1
CDR3 DNA: TGTGCCAGCAGTGAAATGGGACAGGGGGCGGCTTTCTTT
CDR3 protein: CASSEMGQGAAFF

V gene: TRBV5-5
clone size: -
J gene: TRBJ1-3
D gene: -
CDR3 DNA: TGTGCCAGCAGCTTGGATCAGGCCTCTGGAAACACCATATATTTT
CDR3 protein: CASSLDQASGNTIYF

V gene: TRBV7-2
clone size: -
J gene: TRBJ2-7
D gene: -
CDR3 DNA: TGTGCCAGCAGCTTATTGGGGGACATGATGGCCTACGAGCAGTACTTC
CDR3 protein: CASSLLGDMMAYEQYF

V gene: TRBV11-3
clone size: -
J gene: TRBJ2-1
D gene: TRBD1
CDR3 DNA: TGTGCCAGCAGCTTTTCCGGGACAGGGTCCTACAATGAGCAGTTCTTC
CDR3 protein: CASSFSGTGSYNEQFF

V gene: TRBV5-6
clone size: -
J gene: TRBJ1-2
D gene: -
CDR3 DNA: TGTGCCAGCAGCGGTACAGGCTATGGCTACACCTTC
CDR3 protein: CASSGTGYGYTF

V gene: TRBV27
clone size: once
J gene: TRBJ2-3
D gene: -
CDR3 DNA: TGTGCCAGCAGTTTCAGGGCGCGTGGGAGGTCTATCTCTGATACGCAGTATTTT
CDR3 protein: CASSFRARGRSISDTQYF